This T cell receptor beta chain was captured by sequencing in a study of CD8+ T cells in alopecia areata. Study-level background: A 6-month off-drug phase came after tofacitinib, which had lasted 6 to 18 months.

With regard to this clone: What it recognizes is unknown.

Germline values: CDR1 SGHTA, CDR2 FQGTGA. V lost 2 bases and J lost 3, with 8 bases in between. The CDR3 has 13 residues. Treatment reported: oral pan-JAK inhibitor, 5-10 mg twice daily. TCR sequencing used cDNA made by reverse transcription of extracted RNA. Method: immunoSEQ multiplex PCR; TCRdb's copy keeps in-frame clones and lacks some. The sample shows about 190,000 clones, roughly three fifths of them seen only once. Regarding the study as a whole: For lesional scalp, especially alopecia totalis/universalis, clonality was higher than in normal scalp. Numerous expanded lesional clones remained in scalp and blood during tofacitinib.

The specimen was CD4+ T cells sorted from blood, collected at week 4, from a patient treated with tofacitinib. This clonotype was obtained from a human donor with alopecia areata. The rearrangement links TRBV7-3 to TRBJ2-7, with D unresolved. CDR3 sequence: CASSLEAGYEQYF. The CDR3 nucleotides are TGTGCCAGCAGCTTAGAGGCCGGCTACGAGCAGTACTTC.